The 6 T cell receptor beta chains listed next were all sequenced from one sample in a study of metastatic and nonmetastatic thyroid tumors. Thyroid surgery had not been preceded by any treatment in any patient. MiXCR was used by TCRdb to re-call the PCR reads. Among about 19,000 clones, just over 25% were seen once, and the ten largest hold 2.5% to 3.5%. Sequences were obtained from blood. These receptor sequences come from a male donor with papillary thyroid cancer or a benign thyroid nodule (not recorded which). Some clones in this sample may be carry-over from other donors' samples.

This clone was recorded many times. The rearrangement links TRBV5-4 to TRBJ1-3; 8 bases align to TRBD1. The germline V gene encodes CDR1 SGHNT and CDR2 YYREEE (reference sequence). The ends lost 2 bases at V and 4 bases at J; junction bases unmatched: 2. This CDR3 has 14 amino acids. The CDR3 is CASSFGQGGNTIYF. The CDR3 region has the DNA TGTGCCAGCAGCTTCGGACAGGGAGGAAACACCATATATTTT.

A word on this clone: A much larger clone lies one base from this, so it may be a read error. The same CDR3 arises from other DNA sequences in this sample as well. The chain is built from TRBV5-6 and TRBJ2-7; D is perhaps TRBD2 (5 bases). The CDR3 runs 18 residues. From germline, CDR1 is SGHDT and CDR2 YYEEEE. The CDR3 DNA sequence: TGTACCAGCAGCTTGCGACACCAGATTTTCGGAGGATCCTGCGAGCAGTACTTC. It specifies CTSSLRHQIFGGSCEQYF.

This clone showed up many times. The chain recombines TRBV10-3 with TRBJ2-1; D may be TRBD1 (7 bases). The V gene lost 0 bases and the J gene lost 5 bases, with 26 bases spanning the gap. The CDR3 extends over 20 amino acids. CDR1 is ENHRY, CDR2 SYGVKD, per germline. DNA for the CDR3: TGTGCCATCAGTGAGTCGATTATCGCGAGGAGGGGGCAGGGGAACAATGAGCAGTTCTTC. Protein product: CAISESIIARRGQGNNEQFF.

The chain uses TRBV5-1 and TRBJ2-7; D is perhaps TRBD2 (6 bases). CDR3 size: 14 residues. V lost 3 bases and J 5 bases, leaving 15 bases between the germline ends. The germline CDR1 and CDR2 sequences are SGHRS and YFSETQ. The CDR3 region is CASSSREVHHEQYF. The CDR3, as DNA: TGCGCCAGCAGCTCGAGGGAGGTTCACCACGAGCAGTACTTC.

The chain has TRBV11-2 and TRBJ2-3; TRBD2 aligns across 7 bases. Germline CDR1 is SGHAT and CDR2 is FQNNGV. The CDR3 has 16 amino acids. V shed 1 base, J shed 2 bases, and the junction held 6 bases outside the gene matches. The CDR3 coding sequence is TGTGCCAGCAGCTTAGTGACGGGAGGTCTCACAGATACGCAGTATTTT. Residues: CASSLVTGGLTDTQYF. Variable domain in full (rest from reference TRBV11-2 and TRBJ2-3): EAGVAQSPRYKIIEKRQSVAFWCNPISGHATLYWYQQILGQGPKLLIQFQNNGVVDDSQLPKDRFSAERLKGVDSTLKIQPAKLEDSAVYLCASSLVTGGLTDTQYFGPGTRLTVL.

In this sample, this clone turned up many times. Because the CDR3 is missing its conserved closing phenylalanine or tryptophan, this is likely a read error. CDR3 nucleotides: TGCGCCAGCAGCCTCCTCAGGGAGTACGGAGAAAAACTGTTTTCT. Encoded protein: CASSLLREYGEKLFS. The chain combines TRBV4-1 with TRBJ1-4, with D perhaps TRBD1 (5 bases). V lost 4 bases and J lost 8, with 17 bases in between. This CDR3 is 15 amino acids long. The germline CDR1 and CDR2 sequences are MGHRA and YSYEKL.